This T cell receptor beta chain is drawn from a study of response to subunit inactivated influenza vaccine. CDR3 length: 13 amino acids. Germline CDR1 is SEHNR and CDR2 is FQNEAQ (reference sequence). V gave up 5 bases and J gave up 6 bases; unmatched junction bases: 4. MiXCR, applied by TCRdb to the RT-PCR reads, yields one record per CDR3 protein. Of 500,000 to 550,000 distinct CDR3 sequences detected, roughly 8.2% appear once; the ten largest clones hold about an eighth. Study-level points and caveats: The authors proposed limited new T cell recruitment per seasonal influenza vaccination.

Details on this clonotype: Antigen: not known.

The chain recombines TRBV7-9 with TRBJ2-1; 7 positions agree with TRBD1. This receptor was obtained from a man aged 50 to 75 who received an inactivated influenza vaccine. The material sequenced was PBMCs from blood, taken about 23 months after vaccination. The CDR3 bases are TGTGCCAGCAGCCAGACAGGGTCCAATGAGCAGTTCTTC. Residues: CASSQTGSNEQFF.